This is a list of T cell receptor beta chains from one sample in a study of T cells after posttransplantation cyclophosphamide. Method: immunoSEQ multiplex PCR; TCRdb's copy keeps in-frame clones and lacks some. The sample gives 40,000 to 60,000 clones, none seen only once, and the top ten clones hold 2.2%. Sequencing input: PBMCs. These receptors were obtained from a man aged 35-49 years in good health, CMV-negative, and a related stem cell transplant donor. Each CDR3 is given with its conserved first and last residue. D genes are given only for firm matches.

J | D | V | CDR3
TRBJ2-1 | TRBD2 | TRBV11-2 | CASSLAGGVQFF
TRBJ2-1 | NA | TRBV7-2 | CASSFPNPERFF
TRBJ2-3 | NA | TRBV6-5 | CASSYRASTDTQYF
NA | NA | TRBV9 | CASSGRSSYEQYF
TRBJ2-1 | NA | TRBV5-1 | CASSLLPSGTTYNEQFF
TRBJ2-2 | TRBD1 | TRBV9 | CASSGGQTVANTGELFF
TRBJ2-7 | NA | TRBV10-3 | CAIRSLPEDEQYF
TRBJ1-3 | TRBD1 | TRBV7-8 | CASSLTRQGSGNTIYF
TRBJ2-2 | TRBD1 | TRBV27 | CASSFGQGRLDMFF
TRBJ2-1 | TRBD2 | TRBV4-2 | CASSQDTSGSYNEQFF
TRBJ2-2 | TRBD2 | TRBV9 | CASSPSGSGATGELFF
TRBJ2-3 | TRBD2 | TRBV7-2 | CASSLGSSGSLMNTQYF
TRBJ2-1 | TRBD2 | TRBV19 | CASLNLTSGSHNEQFF
TRBJ1-1 | NA | TRBV6-1 | CASRRDPNTEAFF
TRBJ2-1 | TRBD1 | TRBV5-1 | CASSWGQGQNEQFF
TRBJ2-1 | TRBD1 | TRBV11-3 | CASSLGQGGNEQFF
TRBJ1-4 | NA | TRBV7-8 | CASSLALRPTGSTNEKLFF
TRBJ1-2 | NA | TRBV6-5 | CASSYSPLSAYGYTF
TRBJ2-3 | TRBD2 | TRBV11-2 | CASSTTGGPTDTQYF
TRBJ2-5 | NA | TRBV5-6 | CASSSPQGQETQYF
TRBJ1-4 | NA | TRBV9 | CASSTGLDEKLFF
TRBJ2-7 | TRBD2 | TRBV14 | CASSQEVSDWASGPYEQYF
TRBJ2-1 | TRBD1 | TRBV7-3 | CASSKDRASRGDEQFF
TRBJ2-2 | NA | TRBV2 | CASRGLGTGELFF
TRBJ1-6 | TRBD1 | TRBV6-6 | CASSYSGGYSPLHF
TRBJ1-1 | TRBD1 | TRBV5-4 | CASSQDRQGATEAFF
TRBJ2-7 | TRBD2 | TRBV7-9 | CASSSTSGTSGVPSYEQYF
TRBJ2-7 | NA | TRBV7-2 | CASSLFDEQYF
TRBJ2-7 | NA | TRBV21-1 | CASSNPGNYEQYF
TRBJ1-1 | NA | TRBV2 | CASSVRGGTEAFF
TRBJ2-7 | NA | TRBV27 | CASSLYPAGEQYF
TRBJ2-1 | TRBD2 | TRBV4-3 | CASSQDQTSGRQFF
TRBJ2-2 | TRBD1 | TRBV2 | CASSEDRTGVNTGELFF
TRBJ2-7 | NA | TRBV14 | CASSVGVGDNYEQYF